These T cell receptor beta chains were read from a single sample in a study of OX40 agonist ivuxolimab in advanced cancers. Here immunoSEQ multiplex PCR was the method, and the copy in TCRdb shows in-frame clones only, minus some. The sample shows tens of thousands of clones, roughly 86% of them seen only once. Sample: CD4+ or CD8+ T cells sorted from blood, taken in a trial of the OX40 agonist ivuxolimab. These receptors came from an adult with an advanced solid tumor such as melanoma, head and neck, liver or kidney cancer. Each CDR3 is given with its conserved first and last residue. D genes are given only for firm matches. Size is stated for part of the rows, as once, few or many counts, or as a class when the clone is expanded.

d_call,v_call,clone_size,j_call,cdr3_nt,cdr3_aa
TRBD2,TRBV5-1,.,TRBJ2-5,TGCGCCAGCAGCTTGGCGGGGCGGGGGGGCCTGGAGACCCAGTACTTC,CASSLAGRGGLETQYF
.,TRBV28,.,TRBJ2-3,TGTGCCAGCAGTTCGTTAGATACGCAGTATTTT,CASSSLDTQYF
.,TRBV27,.,TRBJ2-7,TGTGCCAGCGGGGAGGGGGACGAGCAGTACTTC,CASGEGDEQYF
.,TRBV25-1,.,TRBJ2-3,TGTGCCAGCAGTGATGACACAGCTAGCACAGATACGCAGTATTTT,CASSDDTASTDTQYF
TRBD1,TRBV19,few,TRBJ1-1,TGTGCCAGTAGTATCACAGGGGGAAGCGCTGAAGCTTTCTTT,CASSITGGSAEAFF
TRBD1,TRBV27,.,TRBJ2-7,TGTGCCAGCAGCGACAGGGATTCCTACGAGCAGTACTTC,CASSDRDSYEQYF
.,TRBV19,.,TRBJ1-4,TGTGCCAGTAGTATTGCCGGGGGCAACGAAAAACTGTTTTTT,CASSIAGGNEKLFF
.,TRBV28,.,TRBJ2-2,TGTGCCAGCACGGTACAGGGAGTCACCGGGGAGCTGTTTTTT,CASTVQGVTGELFF
TRBD1,TRBV29-1,.,TRBJ1-2,TGCAGCGCCGCCGGACAGGGGCTTGCCTATGGCTACACCTTC,CSAAGQGLAYGYTF
TRBD1,TRBV14,once,TRBJ2-7,TGTGCCAGCAGCGCCGGACAGGGAAGAGGCTACGAGCAGTACTTC,CASSAGQGRGYEQYF
.,TRBV30,.,TRBJ2-1,TGTGCCTGGAGTGCGACACTGGAGCAGTTCTTC,CAWSATLEQFF
TRBD1,TRBV6-6,.,TRBJ2-7,TGTGCCAGCAGTCTACAGGGGGTGAAGCAGTACTTC,CASSLQGVKQYF
TRBD1,TRBV4-1,once,TRBJ1-6,TGCGCCAGCAGCCAAGGGACAGGGGGCGCGGATTCACCCCTCCACTTT,CASSQGTGGADSPLHF
TRBD1,TRBV5-5,.,TRBJ2-7,TGTGCCAGCAGCAGCAAGGACAGGGGGCTCGACGAGCAGTACTTC,CASSSKDRGLDEQYF
.,TRBV18,.,TRBJ2-5,TGTGCCAGCTCACCACCAGTTGCAGAGACCCAGTACTTC,CASSPPVAETQYF
TRBD2,TRBV6-4,.,TRBJ2-3,TGTGCCAGCAGTGACTCTAGCGGGGGGGCAGATACGCAGTATTTT,CASSDSSGGADTQYF
TRBD2,TRBV27,.,TRBJ2-7,TGTGCCAGCAGCCCTAGCGGGGGGGCCTACTACGAGCAGTACTTC,CASSPSGGAYYEQYF
TRBD2,TRBV6-1,.,TRBJ2-3,TGTGCCAGCTCGGGACTAGGGCGCACAGATACGCAGTATTTT,CASSGLGRTDTQYF
.,TRBV7-8,.,TRBJ1-2,TGTGCCAGCAGCTTAGGAGGGTTGAATGGCTACACCTTC,CASSLGGLNGYTF
.,TRBV9,.,TRBJ2-1,TGTGCCAGCAGCGGCCGGGACTACAATGAGCAGTTCTTC,CASSGRDYNEQFF
.,TRBV28,.,TRBJ1-4,TGTGCCAGCAGTTTATTTAGGGGGAATGAAAAACTGTTTTTT,CASSLFRGNEKLFF
.,TRBV5-1,.,TRBJ1-1,TGCGCCAGCAGCTTGGCGCCGGACACAAAAACCGAAGCTTTCTTT,CASSLAPDTKTEAFF
.,TRBV5-1,.,TRBJ2-1,TGCGCCAGCAGCTTAGGTAATGAGCAGTTCTTC,CASSLGNEQFF
.,TRBV4-1,.,TRBJ1-1,TGCGCCAGCAGCCAAAGATCTCGGTCAGACAGCATGAACACTGAAGCTTTCTTT,CASSQRSRSDSMNTEAFF
.,TRBV13,.,TRBJ1-1,TGTGCCAGCAGAATGGGAGGGGCTGAAGCTTTCTTT,CASRMGGAEAFF
.,TRBV27,.,TRBJ1-2,TGTGCCAGCAGAAACTCAGGTCACCTCTATGGCTACACCTTC,CASRNSGHLYGYTF
.,TRBV10-3,.,TRBJ2-7,TGTGCCATCAGTGAGGGCCTAACCCACGAGCAGTACTTC,CAISEGLTHEQYF
.,TRBV6-6,.,TRBJ1-4,TGTGCCAGCAGTGACCTGACCCAAGCCGGTGAAAAACTGTTTTTT,CASSDLTQAGEKLFF
.,TRBV30,.,TRBJ1-1,TGTGCCTGGAGGCCTGGGGGCACTGAAGCTTTCTTT,CAWRPGGTEAFF
.,TRBV4-1,.,TRBJ2-7,TGCGCCAGCAGCCAAGTGTCGGGAAACGACGAGCAGTACTTC,CASSQVSGNDEQYF
.,TRBV5-1,.,TRBJ2-7,TGCGCCAGCAGCTTGGCCAATAACGAGCAGTACTTC,CASSLANNEQYF
.,TRBV19,.,TRBJ1-2,TGTGCCAGTAGGCTCGCGAGTGGCTACACCTTC,CASRLASGYTF
.,TRBV6-1,few,TRBJ1-6,TGTGCCAGCAGTGAATCTCCCCCCCGGATATCACCCCTCCACTTT,CASSESPPRISPLHF
TRBD1,TRBV5-1,.,TRBJ2-3,TGCGCCAGCAGCCCCGACAGGGCCATCCGCACAGATACGCAGTATTTT,CASSPDRAIRTDTQYF
.,TRBV6-4,once,TRBJ1-6,TGTGCCAGCAGCTTAGCGCGGGACAATTCACCCCTCCACTTT,CASSLARDNSPLHF
TRBD1,TRBV15,.,TRBJ2-1,TGTGCCACCAGCAGAGATGAAGGGGGCCTGCACAACGATGAGCAGTTCTTC,CATSRDEGGLHNDEQFF
.,TRBV6-5,.,TRBJ1-1,TGTGCCAGCAGTTACGGTTGGCACACTGAAGCTTTCTTT,CASSYGWHTEAFF
.,TRBV20-1,.,TRBJ1-1,TGCAGTGCTATAGGGGGCACTGAAGCTTTCTTT,CSAIGGTEAFF
.,TRBV5-3,.,TRBJ1-4,TGTGCCAGAAGCTTGGTATCTCCCCTGCAGGGTAAGACTAATGAAAAACTGTTTTTT,CARSLVSPLQGKTNEKLFF
TRBD1,TRBV19,.,TRBJ1-2,TGTGCCAGTAGTGTAGGACAGGGCGGCTATGGCTACACCTTC,CASSVGQGGYGYTF
.,TRBV7-3,.,TRBJ2-3,TGTGCCAGCAGCTCCCTACCGGAGGATACGCAGTATTTT,CASSSLPEDTQYF
.,TRBV30,.,TRBJ1-1,TGTGCCTGGGGAGGACGGAACACTGAAGCTTTCTTT,CAWGGRNTEAFF
TRBD2,TRBV28,few,TRBJ2-1,TGTGCCAGCAGTTTAAAAGGGGAGGGCTACAATGAGCAGTTCTTC,CASSLKGEGYNEQFF
TRBD1,TRBV10-1,.,TRBJ1-3,TGCGCCAGCATAGGGGACAGGGACTTGAGCTCTGGAAACACCATATATTTT,CASIGDRDLSSGNTIYF